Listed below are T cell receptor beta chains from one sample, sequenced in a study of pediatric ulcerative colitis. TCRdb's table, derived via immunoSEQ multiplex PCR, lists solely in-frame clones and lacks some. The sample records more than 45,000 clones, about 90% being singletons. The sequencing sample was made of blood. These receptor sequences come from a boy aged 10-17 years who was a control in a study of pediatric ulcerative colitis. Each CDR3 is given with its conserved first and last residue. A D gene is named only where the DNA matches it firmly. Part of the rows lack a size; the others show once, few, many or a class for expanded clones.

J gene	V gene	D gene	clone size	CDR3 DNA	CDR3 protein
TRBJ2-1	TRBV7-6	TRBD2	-	TGTGCCAGCAGCTTAGGGGGGGGAGATGAGCAGTTCTTC	CASSLGGGDEQFF
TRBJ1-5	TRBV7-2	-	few	TGTGCCAGCAGCTTAGTCCCGGGCCAGCCCCAGCATTTT	CASSLVPGQPQHF
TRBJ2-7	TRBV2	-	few	TGTGCCAGCAGTGAAATGTCTATATCCTACGAGCAGTACTTC	CASSEMSISYEQYF
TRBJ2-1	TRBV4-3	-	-	TGCGCCAGCAGCCAAGATCGGAAGCCCGAGGGCAATGAGCAGTTCTTC	CASSQDRKPEGNEQFF
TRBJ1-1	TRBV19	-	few	TGTGCCAGTAGTATCGGCGCGAACACTGAAGCTTTCTTT	CASSIGANTEAFF
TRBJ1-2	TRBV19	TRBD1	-	TGTGCCAGTACCCCCGGGACAGTGGGCTATGGCTACACCTTC	CASTPGTVGYGYTF
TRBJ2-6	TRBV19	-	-	TGTGCCAGTAGTCAGGGCAGGGTAGGAGTTGGATCACCTGGGGCCAACGTCCTGACTTTC	CASSQGRVGVGSPGANVLTF
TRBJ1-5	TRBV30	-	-	TGTGCCTGGAGTCCCCCGATCAGGAGTCAGCCCCAGCATTTT	CAWSPPIRSQPQHF
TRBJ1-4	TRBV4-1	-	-	TGCGCCAGCAGCCAAATGCCGGGGCTTGCAACTAATGAAAAACTGTTTTTT	CASSQMPGLATNEKLFF
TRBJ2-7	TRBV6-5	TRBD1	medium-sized	TGTGCCAGCAGTTACCCTTCCGGGACAGGCTCCTACGAGCAGTACTTC	CASSYPSGTGSYEQYF
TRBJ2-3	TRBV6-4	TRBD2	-	TGTGCCAGCAGTCCGACTAGCGGGGCGACAGATACGCAGTATTTT	CASSPTSGATDTQYF
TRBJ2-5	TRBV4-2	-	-	TGTGCCAGCAGCCAAGGGGCAGGGGAAGAGACCCAGTACTTC	CASSQGAGEETQYF
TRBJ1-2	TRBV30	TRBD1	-	TGTGCCTGGAGGGGAACAGGGGATGACTATGGCTACACCTTC	CAWRGTGDDYGYTF
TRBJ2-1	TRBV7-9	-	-	TGTGCCAGCTCGGGGTGGCGTAGCAATGAGCAGTTCTTC	CASSGWRSNEQFF
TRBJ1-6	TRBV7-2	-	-	TGTGCCAGCAGCTTTCCGTCCTCACCCCTCCACTTT	CASSFPSSPLHF
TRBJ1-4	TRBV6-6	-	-	TGTGCCAGCAGTTACTTGTACGAAGGAAGCGAAAAACTGTTTTTT	CASSYLYEGSEKLFF
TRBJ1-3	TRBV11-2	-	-	TGTGCCAGCAGCTTAGCAGGGAACACCATATATTTT	CASSLAGNTIYF
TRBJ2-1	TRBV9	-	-	TGTGCCAGCAGCGACGCCAGGGGAAATGAGCAGTTCTTC	CASSDARGNEQFF
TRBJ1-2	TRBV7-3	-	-	TGTGCCAGCAGCTTAAGTAGGGTAGGGAACTATGGCTACACCTTC	CASSLSRVGNYGYTF
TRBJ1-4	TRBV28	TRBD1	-	TGTGCCAGCAGTTCCCGACAGGGAGTTGAAAAACTGTTTTTT	CASSSRQGVEKLFF
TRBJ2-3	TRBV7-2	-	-	TGTGCCAGCAGCTTAGTAGCGACTCTGAGCACAGATACGCAGTATTTT	CASSLVATLSTDTQYF
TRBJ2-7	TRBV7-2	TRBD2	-	TGTGCCAGCAGCTTAGGTCCGGCGGGAGGAACACGGGAGCAGTACTTC	CASSLGPAGGTREQYF
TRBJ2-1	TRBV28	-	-	TGTGCCAGCAAACTAGCAGCCAATGAGCAGTTCTTC	CASKLAANEQFF
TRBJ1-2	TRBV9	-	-	TGTGCCAGCAGCGTAGGCGGGGTCGGCGGGAATGGCTACACCTTC	CASSVGGVGGNGYTF
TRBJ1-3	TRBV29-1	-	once	TGCAGCGTTGTAACTCCTGGAAACACCATATATTTT	CSVVTPGNTIYF
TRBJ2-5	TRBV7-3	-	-	TGTGCCAGCAGCTTTGGGAACCAAGAGACCCAGTACTTC	CASSFGNQETQYF
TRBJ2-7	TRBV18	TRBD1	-	TGTGCCAGCTCACCGGACAGGGGTACCTACGAGCAGTACTTC	CASSPDRGTYEQYF
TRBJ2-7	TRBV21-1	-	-	TGTGCCAGCAGATATCGGTCCCGTCGGTACTTC	CASRYRSRRYF
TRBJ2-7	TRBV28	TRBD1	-	TGTGCCAGCAGTTTATGGGCGACAGGGGGGAGCGAGCAGTACTTC	CASSLWATGGSEQYF
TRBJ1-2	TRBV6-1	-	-	TGTGCCAGCAGTGCGGGACAAGACTATGGCTACACCTTC	CASSAGQDYGYTF
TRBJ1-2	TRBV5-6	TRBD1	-	TGTGCCAGCAGCTACACAGGGGGCTTCCCCTATGGCTACACCTTC	CASSYTGGFPYGYTF
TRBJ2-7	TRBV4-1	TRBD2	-	TGCGCCAGCAGCCAAGGATTAGCGGGAACACGCGAGCAGTACTTC	CASSQGLAGTREQYF
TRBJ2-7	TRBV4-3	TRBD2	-	TGCGCCAGCAGCCAAGAATGGGGGACTAGCTCCTACGAGCAGTACTTC	CASSQEWGTSSYEQYF
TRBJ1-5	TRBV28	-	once	TGTGCCAGCAGTTTATCCCTAGTCGAAGACAGGCCCCGGCAGCCCCAGCATTTT	CASSLSLVEDRPRQPQHF
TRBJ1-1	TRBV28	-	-	TGCACTACCAGCCCGCAGGGCAGGAGTTGGACTGAAGCTTTCTTT	CTTSPQGRSWTEAFF
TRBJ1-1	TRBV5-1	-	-	TGCGCCAGCAGCTTGACAGGAGCGAACACTGAAGCTTTCTTT	CASSLTGANTEAFF
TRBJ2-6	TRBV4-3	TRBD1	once	TGCGCCAGCAGCCAATCAGGGGGCGGCTCTGGGGCCAACGTCCTGACTTTC	CASSQSGGGSGANVLTF
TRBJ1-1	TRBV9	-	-	TGTGCCAGCAGCGTAGACGCGATGAACACTGAAGCTTTCTTT	CASSVDAMNTEAFF
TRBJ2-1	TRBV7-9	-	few	TGTGCCAGCGACACGTGGGGGGCGGGCAATGAGCAGTTCTTC	CASDTWGAGNEQFF
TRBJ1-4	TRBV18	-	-	TGTGCCAGCTCACCGGACAGCAATAATGAAAAACTGTTTTTT	CASSPDSNNEKLFF
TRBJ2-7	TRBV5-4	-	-	TGTGCCAGCAGCCTATCATCAGCAACCCGGACAAATGACGAGCAGTACTTC	CASSLSSATRTNDEQYF
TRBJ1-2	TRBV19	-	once	TGTGCCAGTAGTATAGAGTCAGGCAGCCGGGGCTATGGCTACACCTTC	CASSIESGSRGYGYTF
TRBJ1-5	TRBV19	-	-	TGTGCCAGTAGTCCCTCGGCGGGGGTTGATCAGCCCCAGCATTTT	CASSPSAGVDQPQHF
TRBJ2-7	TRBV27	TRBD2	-	TGTGCCAGCAGTTTAGCGGGGGAAACCTACGAGCAGTACTTC	CASSLAGETYEQYF